The 21 T cell receptor beta chains reported below all come from one sample, sequenced in a study of T cell repertoires in cytomegalovirus infection (dated by TCRdb to between 2018 and 2020). The sample's treatment or condition label is to be understood as: in vitro stimulation with specific CMV peptide epitopes to enrich CMV-specific T cells. Reads for this sample came from an Illumina HiSeq 1500. TCRdb applied fastp at Q25 and MiXCR to the public reads, then kept only in-frame beta chains. Rows matching on CDR3 protein sequence are summarized as one entry with the most common DNA and genes. This sample gives a few hundred thousand distinct CDR3 sequences in total; about 40% of them show up just once. Together, the top ten hold 40% to 60% of the sample. These TCRs' antigens remain unknown. The material sequenced was cultured PBMCs, taken from culture after CMV antigen stimulation. These receptor sequences come from a human donor in good health (CMV status not recorded). Some clones in this sample may be carry-over from other donors' samples.

The CDR3 coding sequence is TGCGCCAGCAGCCCATCCGAAGGCGGATCTGGGGCCAACGTCCTGACTTTC. This sequence encodes CASSPSEGGSGANVLTF. The genes are TRBV4-1 and TRBJ2-6; D is uncertain. Germline V gene data show CDR1 as MGHRA and CDR2 as YSYEKL. Between the trimmed V and J ends, which lost 4 bases and 1 base, there was a span of 14 bases. The CDR3 has 17 amino acids.

This clonotype has a handful of counts. This rearrangement joins TRBV27 to TRBJ2-3, with TRBD1 as a possible D gene (5 bases). Trimming cost V 1 base and J 3 bases, with 8 bases left between them. This CDR3 is built from 14 residues. Germline CDR1 is MNHEY and CDR2 is SMNVEV (reference sequence). CDR3 sequence (DNA): TGTGCCAGCAGTTTATGGCAGGGAACAGATACGCAGTATTTT. Its protein product is CASSLWQGTDTQYF.

The chain couples TRBV7-6 to TRBJ2-1; possibly TRBD2 for D (6 bases). CDR1 is SGHVS and CDR2 is FNYEAQ in the germline V gene. The V end was cut by 8 bases, the J end by 0 bases, with 11 bases between. The CDR3 contains 14 residues. The CDR3: CASGPGSSYNEQFF. The DNA for the CDR3 is TGTGCCAGCGGTCCCGGGAGCTCCTACAATGAGCAGTTCTTC.

The gene calls are TRBV7-6 and TRBJ2-3; TRBD2 matches at 8 bases. Germline trimming cut 5 bases from V and 3 bases from J; bases unmatched to any gene: 10. The CDR3 has 16 residues. From germline, CDR1 is SGHVS and CDR2 FNYEAQ. The CDR3 DNA sequence: TGTGCCAGCAGCCTAAGACGCGGGGGGCAGACAGATACGCAGTATTTT. It codes for CASSLRRGGQTDTQYF.

The rearrangement joins TRBV5-1 to TRBJ2-1; 7 nucleotides match TRBD1. There are 13 residues in the CDR3. Germline CDR1 reads SGHRS; CDR2 reads YFSETQ. Trimming removed 5 bases from V and 5 bases from J; junction bases left unmatched: 4. In DNA, the CDR3 is TGCGCCAGCAGACCTCAGGGGGACAATGAGCAGTTCTTC. Protein product: CASRPQGDNEQFF.

This clonotype was observed a handful of times. CDR3 nucleotides: TGTGCCAGCAGTGGGATCACTTATGAAAAACTGTTTTTT. It codes for CASSGITYEKLFF. The rearrangement uses TRBV2 and TRBJ1-4; D gene ambiguous. Germline CDR1 SNHLY, CDR2 FYNNEI. The CDR3 runs 13 residues. Trimming shortened V by 4 bases and J by 6 bases, and 9 bases separated the two germline ends.

The chain is built from TRBV6-5 and TRBJ2-2, with 11 bases lining up with TRBD2. With V trimmed by 6 bases and J by 1 base, 7 bases remained unmatched. This CDR3 region has 17 residues. Germline V gene sequence: CDR1 MNHEY, CDR2 SVGAGI. This CDR3 reads CASRTPGLAENTGELFF. CDR3 DNA: TGTGCCAGCAGAACCCCGGGACTAGCGGAGAACACCGGGGAGCTGTTTTTT.

The rearrangement uses TRBV5-4 and TRBJ1-2, with D perhaps matching TRBD1 (5 bases). Trimming removed 5 bases from V and 1 base from J, with 15 bases in between. Germline V gene data show CDR1 as SGHNT and CDR2 as YYREEE (reference sequence). The length of the CDR3 is 15 residues. The CDR3 DNA is TGTGCCAGCAGTCCTTATGCAGGGATTAACTATGGCTACACCTTC. It yields the protein CASSPYAGINYGYTF.

This clonotype was seen many times. The rearrangement uses TRBV7-2 and TRBJ2-3, with 7 bases matching TRBD1. Germline CDR1 is SGHTA and CDR2 is FQGNSA. The CDR3 totals 15 residues. Trimming cost V 4 bases and J 0 bases; bases outside gene matches: 4. The CDR3 spells CASSWPGQSTDTQYF. DNA of the CDR3: TGTGCCAGCAGCTGGCCGGGACAGAGCACAGATACGCAGTATTTT.

The chain's CDR3 is CASSQVTSVVQTGELFF. CDR3 nucleotide sequence: TGTGCCAGCAGCCAAGTAACCTCGGTAGTTCAGACCGGGGAGCTGTTTTTT. The chain recombines TRBV3-1 with TRBJ2-2, with D hard to call. Between the trimmed V and J ends, which lost 1 base and 5 bases, there was a span of 17 bases. Germline V gene lookup returns CDR1 LGHDT and CDR2 YNNKEL (reference sequence). The CDR3 is 17 residues long.

This chain links TRBV6-2 or TRBV6-3 with TRBJ2-2; a possible D gene is TRBD2 (6 bases). The CDR3 consists of 14 residues. V lost 10 bases, J lost 2 bases, and 14 bases lay in between. The germline CDR1 and CDR2 sequences are MNHEY and SVGEGT. Here the CDR3 DNA reads TGTGCCACCCGTCGGGGGTCAAACACCGGGGAGCTGTTTTTT. This sequence encodes CATRRGSNTGELFF.

The rearrangement uses TRBV20-1 and TRBJ1-2, with 8 bases fitting TRBD1. The V gene's germline CDR1 is DFQATT and CDR2 SNEGSKA (reference sequence). This CDR3 region has 13 residues. V dropped 3 bases and J dropped 2; count of bases not matched to a gene: 2. CDR3 residues: CSARDRANYGYTF. The CDR3 DNA sequence: TGCAGTGCTAGGGACAGGGCGAACTATGGCTACACCTTC.

V gene TRBV11-2 combines with J gene TRBJ2-1, with D possibly being TRBD2 (6 bases). CDR3 length: 11 residues. Trimming removed 10 bases at V and 8 bases at J, with 12 bases between. The germline V gene encodes CDR1 SGHAT and CDR2 FQNNGV. The CDR3 here is CATGSRHEQFF. The DNA of the CDR3 is TGTGCCACCGGGAGCCGGCATGAGCAGTTCTTC.

This clonotype has a handful of counts. The chain combines TRBV6-5 with TRBJ2-5, with 7 bases aligning to TRBD1. After removal of 1 base from V and 1 base from J, the junction contained 3 bases not matched to a gene. The CDR3 is made up of 15 amino acids. CDR1 is MNHEY and CDR2 is SVGAGI in the germline V gene. The CDR3 loop reads CASSYLTGSQETQYF. CDR3 sequence (DNA): TGTGCCAGCAGTTACTTGACAGGGAGCCAAGAGACCCAGTACTTC.

The chain is built from TRBV6-5 and TRBJ2-1; 14 bases match TRBD2. V dropped 2 bases and J dropped 7; count of bases not matched to a gene: 7. The CDR3 has 17 amino acids. Germline V lookup: CDR1 MNHEY, CDR2 SVGAGI. CDR3: CASSYRLAGGAVNEQFF. The CDR3 nucleotides are TGTGCCAGCAGTTACAGACTAGCGGGGGGGGCGGTAAATGAGCAGTTCTTC.

This clonotype was observed a handful of times. The chain is built from TRBV5-1 and TRBJ2-3; 9 nucleotides align to TRBD1. The junction had 8 bases not matched to a gene; V was cut back by 5 bases and J by 1 base. Germline CDR1 is SGHRS and CDR2 is YFSETQ. There are 16 residues in the CDR3. The CDR3 DNA follows: TGCGCCAGCAGGGAAACAGGGGGCTTCGGCACAGATACGCAGTATTTT. This translates into CASRETGGFGTDTQYF.

The V call is TRBV5-5, the J call TRBJ2-1; TRBD1 might be the D (5 bases). The CDR3 is made up of 13 amino acids. Germline assignment: CDR1 SGHKS and CDR2 YYEKEE (reference sequence). V was shortened by 4 bases and J by 8 bases, with 13 bases between the two germline ends. CDR3 region: CASSPGRGDEQFF. In nucleotides, the CDR3 is TGTGCCAGCAGCCCCGGTAGGGGCGATGAGCAGTTCTTC.

This clonotype was recorded a few times. J is TRBJ2-2 and V is TRBV7-9; 9 positions agree with TRBD2. The ends lost 5 bases at V and 1 base at J; junction bases unmatched: 11. The CDR3 length is 18 residues. The germline gives CDR1 SEHNR, CDR2 FQNEAQ (reference sequence). This CDR3 is CASSPLAGVWRNTGELFF. In DNA, the CDR3 is TGTGCCAGCAGCCCTTTAGCGGGAGTGTGGCGGAACACCGGGGAGCTGTTTTTT.

The chain carries TRBV19 and TRBJ1-1; a weak D match, TRBD1 (5 bases). The V end lost 5 bases, the J end lost 0 bases, and 10 bases lay between the germline ends. The germline gives CDR1 LNHDA, CDR2 SQIVND (reference sequence). The CDR3 has 14 residues. The CDR3 DNA sequence: TGTGCCAGTAGTCCCCAGACAGTGAACACTGAAGCTTTCTTT. Protein: CASSPQTVNTEAFF.

This clonotype was counted only a few times. This rearrangement joins TRBV27 to TRBJ2-3; the match to TRBD2 covers 10 bases. The V gene's germline CDR1 is MNHEY and CDR2 SMNVEV (reference sequence). This CDR3 region has 16 residues. The J segment lost 2 bases and the V segment lost 5 bases, leaving 7 bases of the junction unmatched. DNA for the CDR3: TGTGCCAGCAGTCGACGGACTAGCGGACCCACAGATACGCAGTATTTT. This sequence encodes CASSRRTSGPTDTQYF.

V and J are TRBV12-3 or TRBV12-4 and TRBJ1-3; 7 bases line up with TRBD1. CDR3 length: 16 amino acids. Trimming removed 6 bases from V and 6 bases from J; junction bases left unmatched: 14. The DNA for the CDR3 is TGTGCCAGCAGCCCCAGGGGGTACTATAGCGAAAACACCATATATTTT. Its translation: CASSPRGYYSENTIYF.